These 5 T cell receptor beta chains were sequenced from one sample in a study of blood T cells in healthy people across ages. It was with a sample-barcoded 5' primer and a J-beta primer mix that a second PCR of roughly 6 to 11 cycles was run. TCRdb used MiXCR to reprocess the 5' RACE reads, holding one entry per CDR3 protein. The sample has 590,000 or so distinct CDR3 sequences, approximately 30% seen once. Sequenced sample: blood. The receptors were sampled from an elderly woman in good health.

This clonotype was observed a few times. The chain uses TRBV6-5 and TRBJ2-7; 8 nucleotides align to TRBD2. CDR3 length: 15 residues. V lost 6 bases and J lost 7; bases outside the gene matches: 14. Germline loops: CDR1 MNHEY, CDR2 SVGAGI. CDR3 residues: CASRTRGGTYNEQYF. The DNA for the CDR3 is TGTGCCAGCAGAACCCGGGGGGGAACTTACAATGAGCAGTACTTC.

The chain joins TRBV20-1 to TRBJ2-7; D is tentatively TRBD1 or TRBD2 (5 bases each). The V gene's germline CDR1 is DFQATT and CDR2 SNEGSKA (reference sequence). This CDR3 is built from 12 residues. V was clipped by 3 bases and J by 2 bases, with 8 bases between them. The CDR3 sequence is CSASGAAYEQYF. The CDR3 DNA sequence: TGCAGTGCTAGCGGGGCAGCCTACGAGCAGTACTTC.

The chain joins TRBV6-1 to TRBJ1-5; D remains ambiguous. Germline V gives CDR1 MNHNS, CDR2 SASEGT. Trimming removed 0 bases from V and 7 bases from J, with 7 bases in between. The CDR3 has 13 residues. CDR3 sequence: CASSEATRQPQHF. The DNA of the CDR3 is TGTGCCAGCAGTGAAGCAACCCGACAGCCCCAGCATTTT.

This clonotype appeared a few times. Since a much larger clone is just one base distant, this may be a read error. The genes are TRBV29-1 and TRBJ2-6; D is possibly TRBD2 (5 bases). The CDR3 covers 15 residues. CDR1 SQVTM and CDR2 ANQGSEA come from the germline V gene. Trimming took 3 bases from V and 0 from J, leaving 9 bases between them. As DNA, the CDR3 is TGCAGCGTTGACCCTGGGAGCTCTGGGGCCAACGTCCTGACTTTC. Amino acids: CSVDPGSSGANVLTF.

This clonotype was seen more than once but under ten times. The DNA for the CDR3 is TGTGCCAGCAGCTTCACGATGGGAGGCTACACCTTC. Its protein product is CASSFTMGGYTF. This rearrangement joins TRBV5-6 to TRBJ1-2, with D unresolved. Germline CDR1 and CDR2: SGHDT and YYEEEE. The CDR3 consists of 12 residues. V was shortened by 2 bases and J by 8 bases, with 10 bases between the two germline ends.